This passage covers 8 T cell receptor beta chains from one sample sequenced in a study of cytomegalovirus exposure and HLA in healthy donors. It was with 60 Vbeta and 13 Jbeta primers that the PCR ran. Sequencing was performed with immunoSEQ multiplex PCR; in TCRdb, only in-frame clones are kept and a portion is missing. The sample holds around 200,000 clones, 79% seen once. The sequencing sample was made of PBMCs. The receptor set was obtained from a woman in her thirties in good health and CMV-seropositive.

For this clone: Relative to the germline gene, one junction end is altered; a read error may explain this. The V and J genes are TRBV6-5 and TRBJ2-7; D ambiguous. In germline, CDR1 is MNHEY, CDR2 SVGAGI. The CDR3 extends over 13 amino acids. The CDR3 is CASNYSRSYEQYF. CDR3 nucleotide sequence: TGTGCCAGCAATTACTCGAGGTCCTACGAGCAGTACTTC.

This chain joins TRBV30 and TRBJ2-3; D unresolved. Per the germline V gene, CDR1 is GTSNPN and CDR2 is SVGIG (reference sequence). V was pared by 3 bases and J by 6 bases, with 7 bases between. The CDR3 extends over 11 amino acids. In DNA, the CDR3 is TGTGCCTGGAGCGAGGCCGATACGCAGTATTTT. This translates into CAWSEADTQYF.

The CDR3 nucleotides are TGTGCCAGCAGTTCCCTCCGGGACAGGGGTGGTGAAAAACTGTTTTTT. It specifies CASSSLRDRGGEKLFF. This sequence joins TRBV6-5 and TRBJ1-4, with 10 bases aligning to TRBD1. Germline V gives CDR1 MNHEY, CDR2 SVGAGI. CDR3 length: 16 residues. The V and J ends lost 4 bases and 7 bases, in that order; junction bases with no gene match: 9.

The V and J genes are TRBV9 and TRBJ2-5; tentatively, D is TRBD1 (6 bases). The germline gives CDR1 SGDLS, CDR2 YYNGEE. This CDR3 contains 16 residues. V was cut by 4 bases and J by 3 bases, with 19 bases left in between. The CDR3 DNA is TGTGCCAGCAGCCCGCAGGACAGCCTGGGGAAAGAGACCCAGTACTTC. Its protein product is CASSPQDSLGKETQYF.

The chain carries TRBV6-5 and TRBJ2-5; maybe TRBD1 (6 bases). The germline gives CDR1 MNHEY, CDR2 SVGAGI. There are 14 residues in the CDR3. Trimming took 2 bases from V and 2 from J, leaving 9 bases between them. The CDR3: CASSYGTFQETQYF. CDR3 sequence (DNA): TGTGCCAGCAGTTACGGGACATTTCAAGAGACCCAGTACTTC.

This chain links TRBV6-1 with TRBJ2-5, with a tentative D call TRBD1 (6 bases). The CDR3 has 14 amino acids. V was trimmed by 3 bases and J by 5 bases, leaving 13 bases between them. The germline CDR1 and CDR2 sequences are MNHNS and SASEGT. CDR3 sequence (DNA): TGTGCCAGCAGTGAGAAGACGAGGGGGGAGACCCAGTACTTC. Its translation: CASSEKTRGETQYF.

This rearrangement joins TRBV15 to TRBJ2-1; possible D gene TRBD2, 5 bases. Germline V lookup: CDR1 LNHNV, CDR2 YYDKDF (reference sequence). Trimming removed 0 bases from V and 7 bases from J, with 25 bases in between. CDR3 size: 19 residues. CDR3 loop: CATSRDRGRLSTTENEQFF. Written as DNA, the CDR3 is TGTGCCACCAGCAGAGATCGAGGGAGACTCTCCACCACCGAGAATGAGCAGTTCTTC.

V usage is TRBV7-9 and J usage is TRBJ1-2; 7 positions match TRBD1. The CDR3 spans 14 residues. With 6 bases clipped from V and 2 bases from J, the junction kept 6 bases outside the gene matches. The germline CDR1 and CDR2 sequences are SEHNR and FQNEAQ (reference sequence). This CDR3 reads CASSLRQGNYGYTF. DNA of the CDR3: TGTGCCAGCAGTCTAAGACAGGGAAACTATGGCTACACCTTC.